This entry lists 7 T cell receptor beta chains sequenced from one sample in a study of early stage breast cancer tumors. Sequencing was performed with immunoSEQ multiplex PCR; in TCRdb, only in-frame clones are kept and a portion is missing. The sample has over 25,000 clones; roughly two thirds are singletons. Specimen: blood. The origin of the receptors is a person between 50 and 60 years old with breast cancer.

In its sample, this clone was seen once. V is TRBV6-5 and J is TRBJ2-5; D possibly matches TRBD1 or TRBD2 (5 bases each). CDR3 length equals 13 residues. In germline, CDR1 is MNHEY, CDR2 SVGAGI. Trimming took 5 bases from V and 6 from J, leaving 13 bases between them. The CDR3 protein is CASSPGGSQTQYF. The CDR3 DNA reads TGTGCCAGCAGTCCTGGGGGAAGTCAGACCCAGTACTTC.

By its share, this clone is medium-sized. The gene calls are TRBV27 and TRBJ1-4, with D unresolved. CDR1 MNHEY and CDR2 SMNVEV come from the germline V gene (reference sequence). The germline V and J ends were trimmed by 1 base and 6 bases, with 12 bases remaining between them. The CDR3 length is 15 residues. The CDR3 DNA reads as TGTGCCAGCAGTTTATTTCGGGGAGGGTATGAAAAACTGTTTTTT. Translation gives CASSLFRGGYEKLFF.

The CDR3 DNA is TGTGCCAGCAGTGAAAGGACAGCCTTATACTCCTACAATGAGCAGTTCTTC. Translating gives CASSERTALYSYNEQFF. The V and J genes are TRBV2 and TRBJ2-1; D may be TRBD1 (6 bases). The CDR3 has 17 residues. Germline loops: CDR1 SNHLY, CDR2 FYNNEI. Trimming took 2 bases from V and 0 from J, leaving 14 bases between them.

The genes are TRBV5-1 and TRBJ1-2; the D is unclear. V gave up 4 bases and J gave up 4 bases, with 8 bases separating them. Per the germline V gene, CDR1 is SGHRS and CDR2 is YFSETQ. CDR3 length: 12 residues. CDR3 residues: CASSPGSYGYTF. The CDR3 DNA sequence: TGCGCCAGCAGCCCGGGAAGCTATGGCTACACCTTC. Together with reference TRBV5-1 and TRBJ1-2, the CDR3 gives the full variable domain: KAGVTQTPRYLIKTRGQQVTLSCSPISGHRSVSWYQQTPGQGLQFLFEYFSETQRNKGNFPGRFSGRQFSNSRSEMNVSTLELGDSALYLCASSPGSYGYTFGSGTRLTVV.

The V call is TRBV5-1, the J call TRBJ1-1; 8 nucleotides match TRBD1. Unmatched junction bases numbered 6, after V lost 1 base and J lost 1 base. The CDR3 is 16 amino acids. CDR1 and CDR2 (germline): SGHRS, YFSETQ. CDR3 protein: CASSLLSGGANTEAFF. In DNA, the CDR3 is TGCGCCAGCAGCTTGTTGTCAGGGGGCGCGAACACTGAAGCTTTCTTT. Filled out from reference TRBV5-1 and TRBJ1-1, the complete variable domain reads KAGVTQTPRYLIKTRGQQVTLSCSPISGHRSVSWYQQTPGQGLQFLFEYFSETQRNKGNFPGRFSGRQFSNSRSEMNVSTLELGDSALYLCASSLLSGGANTEAFFGQGTRLTVV.

The rearrangement joins TRBV5-4 to TRBJ2-7, with TRBD1 identical over 7 bases. The J segment lost 7 bases and the V segment lost 0 bases, leaving 4 bases of the junction unmatched. The CDR3 loop spans 13 amino acids. The germline V gene encodes CDR1 SGHNT and CDR2 YYREEE (reference sequence). CDR3 bases: TGTGCCAGCAGCTTGGAGGGGGCGCGGGAGCAGTACTTC. Translating it yields CASSLEGAREQYF. The full variable domain, its missing parts supplied by reference TRBV5-4 and TRBJ2-7, is ETGVTQSPTHLIKTRGQQVTLRCSSQSGHNTVSWYQQALGQGPQFIFQYYREEENGRGNFPPRFSGLQFPNYSSELNVNALELDDSALYLCASSLEGAREQYFGPGTRLTVT.

As regards this clone: Germline and junction disagree at one end, which may indicate a read error. The chain combines TRBV7-7 with TRBJ2-1; maybe TRBD2 (6 bases). The CDR3 runs 16 residues. CDR1 is SSHAT, CDR2 FNYEAQ, per germline (reference sequence). CDR3 sequence reads: CASSPLIGGANNEQFF. The CDR3 DNA reads as TGTGCTAGCAGTCCTCTTATAGGCGGGGCTAACAATGAGCAGTTCTTC. Variable domain in full (rest from reference TRBV7-7 and TRBJ2-1): GAGVSQSPRYKVTKRGQDVTLRCDPISSHATLYWYQQALGQGPEFLTYFNYEAQPDKSGLPSDRFSAERPEGSISTLTIQRTEQRDSAMYRCASSPLIGGANNEQFFGPGTRLTVL.